This T cell receptor beta chain was sequenced for a study of CD4 T cells in relation to SARS-CoV-2 and coronaviruses listed by TCRdb under 2021. At the level of the whole study: In the ViraFEST assay, PBMCs were grown with antigen for 10 days, and TCR beta CDR3s were then sequenced to identify antigen-specific clonal expansions. Expansion assays from other donors in the study were sequenced with a different, Illumina-based TCR-beta assay. The Adaptive Biotechnologies TCR-sequencing kit was used to sequence samples from a few pre-COVID donors and the naive versus memory experiments, whereas other data were Illumina-based. Patient-derived lymphoblastoid cell lines were used to map the HLA restriction of shared crossreactive spike epitopes. Memory CD4+ T cell crossreactivity between SARS-CoV-2 and common cold coronavirus spike proteins was assessed at the TCR clonotype level in the study. An HIV-1 Nef peptide pool or a no-peptide culture served as the negative reference condition. Study-level results and caveats: Small numbers of patients and of tested TCRs limited the study. No donor contributed both pre-pandemic and post-infection samples, which limited tracing the source of pre-existing responses. In about 71% of donors, memory CD4+ clonotypes turned up that crossrecognized SARS-CoV-2 and at least one common cold coronavirus spike. Compared with monoreactive clones, crossreactive clones had significantly weaker SARS-CoV-2-driven expansion, a result consistent with antigenic imprinting. Crossreactivity analysis was centred on spike protein, so crossreactivity against other viral proteins was not assessed.

V lost 7 bases and J lost 2 bases; the stretch between them is 12 bases long. Via the germline V gene, CDR1 is SNHLY and CDR2 FYNNEI. The CDR3 runs 14 amino acids, cysteine and phenylalanine included. Of all the DNA, just the CDR3 is kept, 42 bases in frame from base 1. CD4+ T cells from unexposed donors were collected before the COVID-19 pandemic (2011-2018). After more than 9 days of culture, CD4+ T cells were isolated with the EasySep CD4+ T cell isolation kit. As cell numbers permitted, CD4+ T cells from unexposed donors were tested for reactivity to SARS-CoV-2 S and N and to four common cold coronavirus spike pools. PBMCs were cultured at roughly 2.2 million per well in IMDM supplemented with around 5% human AB serum and 9 to 10 IU/ml IL-2. Half of the culture medium was replaced with fresh IL-2-containing medium on days 3 and 7. In general, every peptide culture condition was set up in three replicate wells. Leukapheresis product for the unexposed donors was purchased commercially. Ficoll-Paque PLUS gradient centrifugation was used to isolate PBMCs from leukapheresis product or whole blood. PBMCs were either cryopreserved at -140 degrees C or used fresh in the expansion assay. The QIAamp Micro DNA Kit was used to extract genomic DNA from the CD4+ T cells.

In regard to this clone: The antigen it binds to is not known. The input lacks base qualities; no much larger clone sits a single base away.

Libraries were prepared through the immunoSEQ multiplex PCR assay. The paper's processing steps were these. Preprocessing removed nonproductive sequences and CDR3s not starting with C, not ending with F or W, or shorter than 7 amino acids. Antigen-specific clonotypes were called with the MANAFEST web app on the basis of expansion relative to the reference and to other culture wells. A clone was considered positive if significant expansion relative to the reference culture was observed in 2 of 3 replicate wells at an FDR below 0.05. For a clone to be considered positive, significant expansion relative to all other tandem wells and an odds ratio above 5 were also required. After three terminal residues were trimmed from each end, CDR3 homology was quantified as pairwise Levenshtein distance using the stringdist R package. Entries here come from immuneACCESS through TCRdb and include only in-frame sequences with V and J called. Some clones fail to appear in such tables; in the studies checked, an unresolved V gene covers under half of the shortfall, and the cause of the remainder is unknown. V and J calls and clone size follow that table, whereas D and trimming were derived from the DNA. For this sample there are over 25,000 clones; 75% appear just once. Of the sample, under 15% is held by the ten largest clones.

This receptor was obtained from a human donor in good health. The chain is encoded by TRBV2 joined to TRBJ1-5; 5 matching bases give a weak D call of TRBD1. The sequenced material came from CD4+ T cells from PBMCs, cultured in vitro. The sequenced DNA: TGTGCCAGCATCGTCGACAGAGGCAATCAGCCCCAGCATTTT. It translates as CASIVDRGNQPQHF.